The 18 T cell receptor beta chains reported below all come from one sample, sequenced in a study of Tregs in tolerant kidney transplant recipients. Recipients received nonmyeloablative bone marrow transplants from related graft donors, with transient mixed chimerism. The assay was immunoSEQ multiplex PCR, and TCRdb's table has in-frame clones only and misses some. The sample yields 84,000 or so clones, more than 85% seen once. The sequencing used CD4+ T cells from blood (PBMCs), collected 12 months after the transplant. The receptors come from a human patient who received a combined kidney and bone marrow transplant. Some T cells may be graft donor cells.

The CDR3 DNA sequence: TGCGCCAGCAGCCAAGATGGGACAGGGGGCTATGAGCAGTTCTTC. Protein sequence: CASSQDGTGGYEQFF. The chain uses TRBV4-3 and TRBJ2-1, with 12 bases lining up with TRBD1. Germline trimming cut 0 bases from V and 8 bases from J; bases unmatched to any gene: 2. The CDR3 contains 15 residues. Germline V CDR1 and CDR2: LGHNA, YSLEER.

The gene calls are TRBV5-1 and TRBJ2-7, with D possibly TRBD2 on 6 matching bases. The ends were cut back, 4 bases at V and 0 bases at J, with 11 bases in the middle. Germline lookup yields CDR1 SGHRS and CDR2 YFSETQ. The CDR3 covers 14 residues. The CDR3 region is CASSIAVSSYEQYF. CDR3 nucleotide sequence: TGCGCCAGCAGCATAGCGGTGAGCTCCTACGAGCAGTACTTC.

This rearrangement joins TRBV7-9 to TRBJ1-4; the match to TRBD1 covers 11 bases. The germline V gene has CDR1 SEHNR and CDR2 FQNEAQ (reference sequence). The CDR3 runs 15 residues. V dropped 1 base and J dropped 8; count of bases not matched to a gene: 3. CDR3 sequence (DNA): TGTGCCAGCAGCTTAGATGGACAGGGGGCGGAAAAACTGTTTTTT. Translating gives CASSLDGQGAEKLFF.

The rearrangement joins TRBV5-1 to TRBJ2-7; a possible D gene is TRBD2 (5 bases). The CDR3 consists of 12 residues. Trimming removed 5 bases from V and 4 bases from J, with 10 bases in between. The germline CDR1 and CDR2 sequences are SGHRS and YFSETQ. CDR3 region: CASRGLSYEQYF. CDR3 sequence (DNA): TGCGCCAGCAGAGGACTCTCTTACGAGCAGTACTTC.

CDR3: CSVEGLSFSGNTIYF. CDR3 DNA: TGCAGCGTGGAGGGGCTCTCCTTCTCTGGAAACACCATATATTTT. This chain links TRBV29-1 with TRBJ1-3; D perhaps matches TRBD1 (5 bases). The CDR3 consists of 15 residues. The V and J ends lost 6 bases and 0 bases respectively, with 15 bases between them. Germline V lookup: CDR1 SQVTM, CDR2 ANQGSEA. Combining the CDR3 with reference TRBV29-1 and TRBJ1-3 gives the whole variable domain SAVISQKPSRDICQRGTSLTIQCQVDSQVTMMFWYRQQPGQSLTLIATANQGSEATYESGFVIDKFPISRPNLTFSTLTVSNMSPEDSSIYLCSVEGLSFSGNTIYFGEGSWLTVV.

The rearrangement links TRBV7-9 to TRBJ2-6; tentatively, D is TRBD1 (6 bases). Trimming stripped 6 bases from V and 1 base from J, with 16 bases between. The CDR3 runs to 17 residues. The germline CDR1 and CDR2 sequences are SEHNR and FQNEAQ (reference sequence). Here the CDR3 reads CASRLTGQQSGANVLTF. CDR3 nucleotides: TGTGCCAGCAGACTCACTGGACAGCAGTCTGGGGCCAACGTCCTGACTTTC.

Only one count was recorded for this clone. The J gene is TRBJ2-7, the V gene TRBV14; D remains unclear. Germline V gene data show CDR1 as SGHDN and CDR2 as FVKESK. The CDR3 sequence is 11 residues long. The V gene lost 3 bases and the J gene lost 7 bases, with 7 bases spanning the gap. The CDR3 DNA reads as TGTGCCAGCAGCCAGGCTAGGGAGCAGTACTTC. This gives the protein CASSQAREQYF.

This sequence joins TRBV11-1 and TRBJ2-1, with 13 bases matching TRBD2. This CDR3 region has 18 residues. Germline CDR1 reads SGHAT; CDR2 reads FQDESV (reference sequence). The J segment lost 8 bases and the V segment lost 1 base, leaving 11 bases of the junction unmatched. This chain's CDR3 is CASSLVSQTSGGAYEQFF. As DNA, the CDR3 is TGTGCCAGCAGCTTAGTCTCGCAAACTAGCGGGGGGGCCTATGAGCAGTTCTTC. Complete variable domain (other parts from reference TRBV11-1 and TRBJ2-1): EAEVAQSPRYKITEKSQAVAFWCDPISGHATLYWYRQILGQGPELLVQFQDESVVDDSQLPKDRFSAERLKGVDSTLKIQPAELGDSAMYLCASSLVSQTSGGAYEQFFGPGTRLTVL.

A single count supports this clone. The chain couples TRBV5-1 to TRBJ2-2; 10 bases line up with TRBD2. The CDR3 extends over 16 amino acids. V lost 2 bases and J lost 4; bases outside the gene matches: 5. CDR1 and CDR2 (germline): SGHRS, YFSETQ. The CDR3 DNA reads TGCGCCAGCAGCTTAGCGGGAGGGCCGCCCACCGGGGAGCTGTTTTTT. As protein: CASSLAGGPPTGELFF.

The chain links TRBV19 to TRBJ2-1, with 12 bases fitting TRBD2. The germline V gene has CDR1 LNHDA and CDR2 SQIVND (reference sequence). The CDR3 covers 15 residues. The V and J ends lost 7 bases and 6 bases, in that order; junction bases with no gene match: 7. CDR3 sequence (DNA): TGTGCCAGTATGGCAGTGGGACTAGCGGGCAATGAGCAGTTCTTC. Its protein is CASMAVGLAGNEQFF.

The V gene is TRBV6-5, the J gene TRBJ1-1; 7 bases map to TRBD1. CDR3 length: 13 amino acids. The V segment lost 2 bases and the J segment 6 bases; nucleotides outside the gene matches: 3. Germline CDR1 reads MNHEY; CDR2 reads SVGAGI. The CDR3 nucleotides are TGTGCCAGCAGTTACACCGGGACAGCTGAAGCTTTCTTT. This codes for CASSYTGTAEAFF.

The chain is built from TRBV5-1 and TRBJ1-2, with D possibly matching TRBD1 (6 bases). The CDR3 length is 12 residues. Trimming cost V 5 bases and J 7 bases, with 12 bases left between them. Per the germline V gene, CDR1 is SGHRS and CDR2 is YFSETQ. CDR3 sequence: CASRQGLVGYTF. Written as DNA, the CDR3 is TGCGCCAGCAGGCAGGGGCTTGTTGGCTACACCTTC.

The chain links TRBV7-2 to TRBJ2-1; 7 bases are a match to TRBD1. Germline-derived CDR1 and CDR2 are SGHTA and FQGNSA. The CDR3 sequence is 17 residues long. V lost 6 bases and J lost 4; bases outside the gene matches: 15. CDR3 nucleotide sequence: TGTGCCAGCAGTCCGATATTAGGGGGCTACTCGTACAATGAGCAGTTCTTC. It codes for CASSPILGGYSYNEQFF.

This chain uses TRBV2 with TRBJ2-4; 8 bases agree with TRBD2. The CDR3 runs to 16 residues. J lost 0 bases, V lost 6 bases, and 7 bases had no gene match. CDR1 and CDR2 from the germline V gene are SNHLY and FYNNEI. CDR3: CASRRLGLAAKNIQYF. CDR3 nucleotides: TGTGCCAGCAGACGTCTTGGACTAGCAGCCAAAAACATTCAGTACTTC.

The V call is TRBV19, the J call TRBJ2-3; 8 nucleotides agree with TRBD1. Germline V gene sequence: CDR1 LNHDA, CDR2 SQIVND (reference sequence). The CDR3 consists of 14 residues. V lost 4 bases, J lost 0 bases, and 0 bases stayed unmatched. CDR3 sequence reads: CASSRTGSTDTQYF. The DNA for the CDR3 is TGTGCCAGTAGTAGGACAGGGAGCACAGATACGCAGTATTTT.

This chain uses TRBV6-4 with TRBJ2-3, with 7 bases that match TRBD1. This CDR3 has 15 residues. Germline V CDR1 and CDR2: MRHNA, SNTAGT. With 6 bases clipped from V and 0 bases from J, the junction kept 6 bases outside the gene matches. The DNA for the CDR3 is TGTGCCAGCAGGACAGGGCCCTTTAGCACAGATACGCAGTATTTT. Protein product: CASRTGPFSTDTQYF.

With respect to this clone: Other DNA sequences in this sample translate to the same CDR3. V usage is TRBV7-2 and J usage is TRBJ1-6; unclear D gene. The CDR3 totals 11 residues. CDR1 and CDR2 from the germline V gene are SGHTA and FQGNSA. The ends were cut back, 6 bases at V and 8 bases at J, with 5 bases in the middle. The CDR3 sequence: CASRLDSPLHF. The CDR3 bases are TGTGCCAGCAGACTCGATTCACCCCTCCACTTT.

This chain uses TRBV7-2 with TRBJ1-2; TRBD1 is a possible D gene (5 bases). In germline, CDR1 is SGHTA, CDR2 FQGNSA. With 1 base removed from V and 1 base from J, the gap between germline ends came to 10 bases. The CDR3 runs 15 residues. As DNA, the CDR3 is TGTGCCAGCAGCTTAGGTCGGGGGTATAACTATGGCTACACCTTC. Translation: CASSLGRGYNYGYTF.